Listed below are T cell receptor beta chains from one sample, sequenced in a study of T cells and Merkel cell carcinoma outcomes. The method was immunoSEQ multiplex PCR; TCRdb's version includes in-frame clones alone and lacks a portion of them. Among over 10,000 clones listed, less than 97% were seen once. Sequenced input: tumor tissue from Merkel cell carcinoma. The receptor set was obtained from a human donor with Merkel cell carcinoma. Each CDR3 is given with its conserved first and last residue. The D gene is left open where the match is weak. Not every row has a clone size; where given, it reads once, few, many or a size class.

-	TRBV10-3	17	TRBJ2-5	-	CAISGPPGGAPQETQYF	TGTGCCATCAGTGGCCCCCCTGGGGGGGCGCCCCAAGAGACCCAGTACTTC
TRBD1	TRBV25-1	12	TRBJ1-2	-	CASRDRNYGYTF	TGTGCCAGCAGGGACAGGAATTATGGCTACACCTTC
-	TRBV6-1	14	TRBJ2-1	-	CANTRDKVYNEQFF	TGTGCCAATACCCGGGACAAGGTATACAATGAGCAGTTCTTC
TRBD2	TRBV30	15	TRBJ2-1	-	CAWSRGLAGSNEQFF	TGTGCCTGGAGTAGAGGACTAGCGGGCAGCAATGAGCAGTTCTTC
-	TRBV23-1	15	TRBJ1-1	-	CASRRTGTQGAEAFF	TGCGCCAGCAGGCGTACCGGGACCCAGGGCGCTGAAGCTTTCTTT
TRBD1	TRBV6-1	15	TRBJ2-2	-	CASSGGQGRTGELFF	TGTGCCAGCAGTGGGGGACAGGGGAGAACCGGGGAGCTGTTTTTT
-	TRBV27	13	TRBJ2-7	-	CASSFDGTTEQYF	TGTGCCAGCAGTTTTGACGGGACAACCGAGCAGTACTTC
TRBD1	TRBV18	15	TRBJ2-7	-	CASSPPVQGGYEQYF	TGTGCCAGCTCACCACCAGTACAGGGGGGCTACGAGCAGTACTTC
-	TRBV4-1	15	TRBJ2-7	-	CASSQEVGGAYEQYF	TGCGCCAGCAGCCAAGAGGTCGGCGGAGCCTACGAGCAGTACTTC
-	TRBV7-9	12	TRBJ1-1	-	CASSPMGTEACF	TGTGCCAGCAGCCCCATGGGGACTGAAGCTTGCTTT
-	TRBV18	16	TRBJ2-4	-	CASSPPQDALKNIQYF	TGTGCCAGCTCACCACCACAGGACGCCCTAAAAAACATTCAGTACTTC
-	TRBV18	15	TRBJ2-2	-	CASSTLQGNTGELFF	TGTGCCAGCTCAACCCTACAGGGTAACACCGGGGAGCTGTTTTTT
-	TRBV7-9	15	TRBJ2-7	-	CASSPGRGASYEQYF	TGTGCCAGCAGCCCTGGCAGGGGGGCCTCCTACGAGCAGTACTTC
-	TRBV6-1	13	TRBJ2-7	-	CASSGQGFSEQYF	TGTGCCAGCAGTGGCCAGGGTTTTTCAGAGCAGTACTTC
-	TRBV18	13	TRBJ1-2	-	CASSPDSTYGYTF	TGTGCCAGCTCACCCGACAGTACCTATGGCTACACCTTC
-	TRBV15	15	TRBJ1-5	-	CATSRDPGGNQPQHF	TGTGCCACCAGCAGAGATCCGGGGGGGAATCAGCCCCAGCATTTT
TRBD2	TRBV7-3	15	TRBJ2-7	-	CASSPQAGGFHEQYF	TGTGCCAGCAGCCCACAAGCGGGAGGGTTCCACGAGCAGTACTTC
-	TRBV19	14	TRBJ1-4	-	CARPRGRRNEKLFF	TGTGCCAGGCCTAGAGGGAGACGTAATGAAAAACTGTTTTTT
-	TRBV4-2	16	TRBJ2-5	-	CASSPVISGIQETQYF	TGTGCCAGCAGCCCCGTGATTAGTGGGATTCAAGAGACCCAGTACTTC
-	TRBV29-1	14	TRBJ2-5	-	CSVVWAKEGETQYF	TGCAGCGTTGTGTGGGCGAAGGAAGGGGAGACCCAGTACTTC
-	TRBV6-1	15	TRBJ2-3	-	CASSEGRAVADTQYF	TGTGCCAGCAGTGAAGGCAGGGCAGTGGCAGATACGCAGTATTTT
-	TRBV28	15	TRBJ2-4	-	CASSLPSIAKNIQYF	TGTGCCAGCAGTTTACCCAGTATAGCCAAAAACATTCAGTACTTC
-	TRBV11-3	13	TRBJ2-1	once	CASSFGGVNEQFF	TGTGCCAGCAGCTTCGGCGGGGTCAATGAGCAGTTCTTC
TRBD2	TRBV28	14	TRBJ2-7	once	CASRPALAEHEQYF	TGTGCCAGCAGACCCGCACTAGCGGAGCACGAGCAGTACTTC
-	TRBV7-9	12	TRBJ2-1	-	CASSPGGNEQFF	TGTGCCAGCAGCCCCGGGGGCAATGAGCAGTTCTTC
-	TRBV19	10	TRBJ1-4	-	CASWDEKLFF	TGTGCCAGTTGGGATGAAAAACTGTTTTTT
TRBD1	TRBV4-3	14	TRBJ2-3	-	CASSRQVGGDTQYF	TGCGCCAGCAGCCGGCAGGTAGGGGGCGATACGCAGTATTTT
-	TRBV28	16	TRBJ2-7	-	CASSSLPGTPPYEQYF	TGTGCCAGCAGTTCCCTTCCCGGGACACCACCCTACGAGCAGTACTTC
TRBD2	TRBV27	15	TRBJ2-1	-	CASGLRGRARNEQFF	TGTGCCAGCGGACTACGGGGGAGGGCCCGGAATGAGCAGTTCTTC
-	TRBV4-2	17	TRBJ2-1	-	CASSQGGFSRGYNEQFF	TGTGCCAGCAGCCAAGGAGGTTTCTCTAGGGGCTACAATGAGCAGTTCTTC
-	TRBV7-3	15	TRBJ2-7	-	CASSSSLHILYEQYF	TGTGCCAGCAGCTCGTCCCTCCACATCCTCTACGAGCAGTATTTC
-	TRBV5-1	16	TRBJ1-2	-	CASSLAPGVGHYGYTF	TGCGCCAGCAGTTTGGCCCCAGGGGTGGGACACTATGGCTACACCTTC
-	TRBV9	13	TRBJ1-1	-	CASSTHTSTEAFF	TGTGCCAGCAGCACCCATACGAGCACTGAAGCTTTCTTT
TRBD2	TRBV9	16	TRBJ2-2	-	CASSVSTSGTTGELFF	TGTGCCAGCAGCGTATCCACTAGCGGGACCACCGGGGAGCTGTTTTTT
-	TRBV29-1	10	TRBJ1-1	-	CSVIQGGAFF	TGCAGCGTTATACAGGGAGGAGCTTTCTTT
-	TRBV30	13	TRBJ2-1	-	CAWSVRGANEQFF	TGTGCCTGGAGTGTAAGGGGGGCCAATGAGCAGTTCTTC
-	TRBV29-1	15	TRBJ1-1	-	CSVVRGPAGSTEAFF	TGCAGCGTCGTCAGGGGCCCCGCCGGGAGCACTGAAGCTTTCTTT
TRBD2	TRBV7-9	16	TRBJ2-3	-	CASSFGPSGPTDTQYF	TGTGCCAGCAGCTTCGGTCCTAGCGGACCCACAGATACGCAGTATTTT
-	TRBV11-2	14	TRBJ2-7	-	CASSFRFNSYEQYF	TGTGCCAGCAGCTTCAGATTCAACTCCTACGAGCAGTACTTC
-	TRBV7-8	13	TRBJ1-5	-	CASSLGRGQPQHF	TGTGCCAGCAGCTTAGGTCGGGGCCAGCCCCAGCATTTT
-	TRBV7-8	13	TRBJ1-1	-	CASSFNRETEAFF	TGTGCCAGCAGCTTTAACAGGGAAACTGAAGCTTTCTTT
TRBD2	TRBV7-3	15	TRBJ2-5	-	CASSPIGTSVETQYF	TGTGCCAGCAGCCCAATTGGGACTAGCGTTGAGACCCAGTACTTC
TRBD2	TRBV5-1	17	TRBJ2-3	-	CASSEGLAGGGADTQYF	TGCGCCAGCAGCGAGGGACTAGCGGGAGGAGGTGCAGATACGCAGTATTTT
-	TRBV7-9	11	TRBJ1-4	once	CASSSSEKLFF	TGTGCCAGCAGCTCGTCTGAAAAACTGTTTTTT
-	TRBV5-5	13	TRBJ1-1	-	CASSSSGIPEAFF	TGTGCCAGCAGTAGTTCAGGGATTCCTGAAGCTTTCTTT
TRBD2	TRBV5-4	15	TRBJ2-1	-	CASSLDPSGDNEQFF	TGTGCCAGCAGCTTGGATCCTAGCGGAGACAATGAGCAGTTCTTC
-	TRBV7-9	14	TRBJ2-7	-	CASSPLIGSYEQYF	TGTGCCAGCAGCCCCCTTATCGGGTCCTACGAGCAGTACTTC
-	TRBV7-9	14	TRBJ1-1	-	CASSSLGVNTEAFF	TGTGCCAGCAGCTCACTTGGGGTGAACACTGAAGCTTTCTTT
-	TRBV2	15	TRBJ1-1	-	CTSSEYGLRNTEAFF	TGTACCAGCAGTGAATATGGACTTCGGAACACTGAAGCTTTCTTT
-	TRBV20-1	11	TRBJ2-7	-	CSVLTSYEQYF	TGCAGTGTTTTAACCTCCTACGAGCAGTACTTC
-	TRBV30	11	TRBJ1-1	-	CAWSVGTEAFF	TGTGCCTGGAGTGTGGGCACTGAAGCTTTCTTT
TRBD2	TRBV30	16	TRBJ2-7	-	CAWSVEAGGRAYEQYF	TGTGCCTGGAGTGTAGAGGCTGGGGGGAGGGCCTACGAGCAGTACTTC